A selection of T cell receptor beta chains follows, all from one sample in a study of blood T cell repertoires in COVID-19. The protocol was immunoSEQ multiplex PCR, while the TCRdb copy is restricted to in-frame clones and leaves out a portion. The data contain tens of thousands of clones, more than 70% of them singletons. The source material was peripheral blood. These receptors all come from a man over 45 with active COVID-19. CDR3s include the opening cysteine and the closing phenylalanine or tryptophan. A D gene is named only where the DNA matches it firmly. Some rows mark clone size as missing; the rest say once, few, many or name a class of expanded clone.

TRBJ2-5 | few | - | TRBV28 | TGTGCCAGCAGTCCCCTTGGCATCGAAGAGACCCAGTACTTC | CASSPLGIEETQYF
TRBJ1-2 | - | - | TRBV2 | TGTGCCAGCATCAGACAGGTAGCTAACTATGGCTACACCTTC | CASIRQVANYGYTF
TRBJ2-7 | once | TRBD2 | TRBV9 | TGTGCCAGCAGCGTAGGGGCTAGCGGGATTTACGAGCAGTACTTC | CASSVGASGIYEQYF
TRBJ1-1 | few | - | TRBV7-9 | TGTGCCAGCAGCTTAGGCATGAGGGACACTGAAGCTTTCTTT | CASSLGMRDTEAFF
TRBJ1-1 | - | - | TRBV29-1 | TGCAGCGTTAGACATTCCCTGGACACTGAAGCTTTCTTT | CSVRHSLDTEAFF
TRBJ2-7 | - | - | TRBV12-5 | TGTGCTAGTGGTTTGTACTATTGGCGGGGCAGCGAGCAGTACTTC | CASGLYYWRGSEQYF
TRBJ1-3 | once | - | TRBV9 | TGTGCCAGCAGCCCCTCCCCTGGAAACACCATATATTTT | CASSPSPGNTIYF
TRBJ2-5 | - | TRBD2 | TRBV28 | TGTGCCAGCAGTGTCGGGGGGGTGAACCAAGAGACCCAGTACTTC | CASSVGGVNQETQYF
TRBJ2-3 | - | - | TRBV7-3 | TGTGCCAGCAGCTTGAATCGGGCAGATACGCAGTATTTT | CASSLNRADTQYF
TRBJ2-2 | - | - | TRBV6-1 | TGTGCCAGTAGTGGGGGCGGGTACAGGGATCACGGGGAGCTGTTTTTT | CASSGGGYRDHGELFF
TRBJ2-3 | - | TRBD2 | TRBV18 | TGTGCCAGCTCGTACAGGACTAGCGGGACAGATACGCAGTATTTT | CASSYRTSGTDTQYF
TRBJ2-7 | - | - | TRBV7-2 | TGTGCCAGCAGCCTGGACTATAGCTCCTACGAGCAGTACTTC | CASSLDYSSYEQYF
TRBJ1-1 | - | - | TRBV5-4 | TGTGCCAGCAGCTCGGGGTTCCCGGTATTGAACACTGAAGCTTTCTTT | CASSSGFPVLNTEAFF
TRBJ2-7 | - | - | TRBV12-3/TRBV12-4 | TGTGCCAGCAGTTTAGGGTTCACAACCCCTTACTTC | CASSLGFTTPYF
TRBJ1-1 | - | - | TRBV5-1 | TGCGCCAGCAGCCGGGACATCAACACTGAAGCTTTCTTT | CASSRDINTEAFF
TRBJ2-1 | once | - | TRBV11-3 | TGTGCCAGCAGCTTTAGCGGCTATGAGCAGTTCTTC | CASSFSGYEQFF
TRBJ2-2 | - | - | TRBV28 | TGTGCCAGCAGTCCTCCCCCGGGGTATCTAAACACCGGGGAGCTGTTTTTT | CASSPPPGYLNTGELFF
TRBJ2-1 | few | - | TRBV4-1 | TGCGCCAGCAGCCAAGTCGAGAGCTCCTACAATGAGCAGTTCTTC | CASSQVESSYNEQFF
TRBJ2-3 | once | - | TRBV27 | TGTGCCAGCAGTTTTACTGGCACAGATACGCAGTATTTT | CASSFTGTDTQYF
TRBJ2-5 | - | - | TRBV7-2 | TGTGCCAGCAGTCCTACTAGTGAGACCCAGTACTTC | CASSPTSETQYF
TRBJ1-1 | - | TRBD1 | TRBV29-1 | TGCAGCGTTGCCGGACAGGGGTTGACTGAAGCTTTCTTT | CSVAGQGLTEAFF
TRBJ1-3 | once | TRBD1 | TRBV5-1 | TGCGCCAGCAGCCTACCGACAGGGGCAGGTGGAAACACCATATATTTT | CASSLPTGAGGNTIYF
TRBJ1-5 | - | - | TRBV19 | TGTGCCAGTAGCGACAAGAATCAGCCCCAGCATTTT | CASSDKNQPQHF
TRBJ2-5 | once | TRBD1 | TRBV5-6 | TGTGCCAGCAGGTTAACAGGGGAAGAGACCCAGTACTTC | CASRLTGEETQYF
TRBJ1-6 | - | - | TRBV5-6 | TGTGCCAGCAGCTTGGACGGGGGGACGGGGAATTCACCCCTCCACTTT | CASSLDGGTGNSPLHF
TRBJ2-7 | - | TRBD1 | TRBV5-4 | TGTGCCAGCAGCGTATCTCTTGGGACAGTACACGAGCAGTACTTC | CASSVSLGTVHEQYF
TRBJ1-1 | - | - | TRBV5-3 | TGTGCCAGAAGCTCGGTATGGAGGAGCACTGAAGCTTTCTTT | CARSSVWRSTEAFF
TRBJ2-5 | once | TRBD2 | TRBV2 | TGTGCCAGCAGTGCGGGACTAGCGGGCCAAGAGACCCAGTACTTC | CASSAGLAGQETQYF
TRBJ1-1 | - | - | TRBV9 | TGTGCCAGCAGCGTAGGAAGTCAGGAGGGTGAAGCTTTCTTT | CASSVGSQEGEAFF
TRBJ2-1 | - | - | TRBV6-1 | TGTGCCAGCAGTGAAACTGGGCTAGCCAAGAGGGAGCAGTTCTTC | CASSETGLAKREQFF
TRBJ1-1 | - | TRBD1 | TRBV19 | TGTGCCAGTAGGCCCGCGGTAGACGGGACAGGGGCTGAAGCTTTCTTT | CASRPAVDGTGAEAFF
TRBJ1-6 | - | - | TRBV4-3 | TGCGCCAGCAGCCAAGGGGCGGCGGGGGGTAGGAATTCACCCCTCCACTTT | CASSQGAAGGRNSPLHF
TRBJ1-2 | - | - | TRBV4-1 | TGCGCCAGCAGCCTGGTTAACGGGGGCTACACCTTC | CASSLVNGGYTF
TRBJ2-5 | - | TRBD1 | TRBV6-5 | TGTGCCAGCAGTTCCCGACAGGGGAAAGAGACCCAGTACTTC | CASSSRQGKETQYF
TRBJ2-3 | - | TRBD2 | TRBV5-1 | TGCGCCAGCAGCATAAGCGGGGGCGCTTATACGCAGTATTTT | CASSISGGAYTQYF
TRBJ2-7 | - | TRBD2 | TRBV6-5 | TGTGCCAGCAGGAGGGCGGGAGTGATAGGCGAGCAGTACTTC | CASRRAGVIGEQYF
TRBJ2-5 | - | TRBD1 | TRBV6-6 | TGTGCCAGCAGTTACTCGAGACAGGGCCGCCAAGAGACCCAGTACTTC | CASSYSRQGRQETQYF
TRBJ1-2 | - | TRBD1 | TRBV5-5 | TGTGCCAGCAGCAGAACAGGGGACCATGGCTACACCTTC | CASSRTGDHGYTF
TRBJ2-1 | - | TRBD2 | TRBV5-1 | TGCGCCAGCAGCTTAAAGCGGGGCACCTACAATGAGCAGTTCTTC | CASSLKRGTYNEQFF
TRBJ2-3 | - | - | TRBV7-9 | TGTGCCAGCAGCCCCCTCGACAGGACCCTGGGATTACAGTATTTT | CASSPLDRTLGLQYF
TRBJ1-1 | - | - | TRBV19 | TGTGCCAGTAGTGGAGAAGGGGGCACTGAAGCTTTCTTT | CASSGEGGTEAFF
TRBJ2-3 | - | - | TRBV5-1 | TGCGCCAGCAGCCCGGCGGGGCTCACAGATACGCAGTATTTT | CASSPAGLTDTQYF
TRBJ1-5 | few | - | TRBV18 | TGTGCCAGCTCACCGTCAGGGATGGACAGCCCCCAGCATTTT | CASSPSGMDSPQHF
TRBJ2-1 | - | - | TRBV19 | TGTGCCAGTAGTATTGGGGGGACCTACAATGAGCAGTTCTTC | CASSIGGTYNEQFF
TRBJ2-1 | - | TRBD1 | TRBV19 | TGTGCCAGTAGGGCTAGGCAGGGGGTAAATGAGCAGTTCTTC | CASRARQGVNEQFF
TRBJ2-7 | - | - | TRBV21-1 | TGTGCCAGCAGCAAAACCCCCCCCCATACAGGGGTTCCCTACGAGCAGTACTTC | CASSKTPPHTGVPYEQYF
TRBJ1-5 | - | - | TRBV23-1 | TGCGCCAGCAGTCAATCGGAGGGGCAGTGGGAGAGTTGCAATCAGCCCCAGCATTTT | CASSQSEGQWESCNQPQHF
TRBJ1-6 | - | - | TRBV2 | TGTGCCAGCAGTGAACAGGGAGGGGATTCACCCCTCCACTTT | CASSEQGGDSPLHF
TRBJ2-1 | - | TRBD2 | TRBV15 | TGTGCCACCAGCAGGAACCCCCGGGGGGCTCTAGCGGGGGGCCCCGTGGATGAGCAGTTCTTC | CATSRNPRGALAGGPVDEQFF
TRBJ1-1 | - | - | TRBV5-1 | TGCGCCAGCAGCTTGGAGGCGGTTGGTGACACTGAAGCTTTCTTT | CASSLEAVGDTEAFF
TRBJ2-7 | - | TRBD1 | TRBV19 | TGTGCCAGTAGTATTCCGGGACAGGGTTCCCACGAGCAGTACTTC | CASSIPGQGSHEQYF
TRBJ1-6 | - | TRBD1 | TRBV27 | TGTGCCAGCAGTTTCGGTGAGGGGGCCAGCGACTATAATTCACCCCTCCACTTT | CASSFGEGASDYNSPLHF